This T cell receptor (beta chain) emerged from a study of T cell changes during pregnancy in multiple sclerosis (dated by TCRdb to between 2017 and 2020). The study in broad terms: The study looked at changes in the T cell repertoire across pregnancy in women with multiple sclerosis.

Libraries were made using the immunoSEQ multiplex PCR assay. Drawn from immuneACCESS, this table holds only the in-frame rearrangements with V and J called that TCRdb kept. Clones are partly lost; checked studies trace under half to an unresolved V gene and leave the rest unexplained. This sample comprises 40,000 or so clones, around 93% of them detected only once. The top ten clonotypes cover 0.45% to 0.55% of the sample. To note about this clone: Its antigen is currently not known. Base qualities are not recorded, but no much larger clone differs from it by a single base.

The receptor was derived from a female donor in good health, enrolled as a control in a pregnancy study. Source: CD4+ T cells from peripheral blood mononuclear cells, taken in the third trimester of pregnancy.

The CDR3 region reads CASRDRSKDTQYF. The DNA sequence is given as TGTGCCAGCAGGGACAGGTCCAAGGATACGCAGTATTTT. The rearrangement joined TRBV7-3 to TRBJ2-3; TRBD1 fits 7 bases in the junction. The CDR3 runs 13 amino acids, cysteine and phenylalanine included. Only the CDR3 part of the read is kept: 39 bases, read in frame from the first base. Via the germline V gene, CDR1 is SGHTA and CDR2 FQGTGA. After removal of 6 bases from V and 6 bases from J, the junction retains 6 bases not matched to a gene. Reference TRBV7-3 and TRBJ2-3 genes cover what lies past the CDR3, so the full variable domain is GAGVSQTPSNKVTEKGKYVELRCDPISGHTALYWYRQSLGQGPEFLIYFQGTGAADDSGLPNDRFFAVRPEGSVSTLKIQRTERGDSAVYLCASRDRSKDTQYFGPGTRLTVL.